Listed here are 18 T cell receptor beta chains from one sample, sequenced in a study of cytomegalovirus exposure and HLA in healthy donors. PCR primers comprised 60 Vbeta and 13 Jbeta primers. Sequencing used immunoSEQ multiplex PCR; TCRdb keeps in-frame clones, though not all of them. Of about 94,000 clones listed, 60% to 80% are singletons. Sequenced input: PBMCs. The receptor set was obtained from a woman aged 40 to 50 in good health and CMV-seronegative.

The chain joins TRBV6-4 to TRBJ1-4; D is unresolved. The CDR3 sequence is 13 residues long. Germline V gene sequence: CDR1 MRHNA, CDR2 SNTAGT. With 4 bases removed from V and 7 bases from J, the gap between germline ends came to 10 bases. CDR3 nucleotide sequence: TGTGCCAGCAGTGTTACCTTCGGTGAAAAACTGTTTTTT. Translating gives CASSVTFGEKLFF.

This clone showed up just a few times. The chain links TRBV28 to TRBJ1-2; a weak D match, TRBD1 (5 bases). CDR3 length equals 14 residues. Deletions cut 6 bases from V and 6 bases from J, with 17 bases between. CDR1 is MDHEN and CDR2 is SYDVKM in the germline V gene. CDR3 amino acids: CASSRLGGIDGYTF. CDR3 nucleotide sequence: TGTGCCAGCAGCCGTTTGGGGGGTATCGATGGCTACACCTTC.

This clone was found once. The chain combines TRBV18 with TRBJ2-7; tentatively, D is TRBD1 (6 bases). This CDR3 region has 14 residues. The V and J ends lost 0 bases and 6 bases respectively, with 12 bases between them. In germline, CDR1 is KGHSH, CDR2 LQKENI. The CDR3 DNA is TGTGCCAGCTCACCACCGGAAGGACAGCCCGAGCAGTACTTC. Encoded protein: CASSPPEGQPEQYF.

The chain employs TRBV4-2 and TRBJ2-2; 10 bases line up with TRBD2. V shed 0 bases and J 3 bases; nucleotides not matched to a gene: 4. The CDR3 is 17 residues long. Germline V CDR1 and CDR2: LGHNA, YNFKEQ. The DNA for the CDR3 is TGTGCCAGCAGCCAAGAGCCTAGCGGGGGAGACACCGGGGAGCTGTTTTTT. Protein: CASSQEPSGGDTGELFF.

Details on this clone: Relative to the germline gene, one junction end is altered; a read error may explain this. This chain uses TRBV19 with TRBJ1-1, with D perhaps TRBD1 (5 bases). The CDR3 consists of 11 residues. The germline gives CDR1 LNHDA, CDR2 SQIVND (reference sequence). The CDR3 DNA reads TGTGCCAGTAGTATTAGGGGTGAATCTATCTTT. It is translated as CASSIRGESIF.

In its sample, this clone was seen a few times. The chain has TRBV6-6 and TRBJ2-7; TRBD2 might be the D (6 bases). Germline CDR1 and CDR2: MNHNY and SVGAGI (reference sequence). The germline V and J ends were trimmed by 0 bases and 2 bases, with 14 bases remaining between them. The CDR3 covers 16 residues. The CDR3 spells CASSYSPTGVPYEQYF. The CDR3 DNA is TGTGCCAGCAGTTACTCCCCTACGGGAGTCCCCTACGAGCAGTACTTC.

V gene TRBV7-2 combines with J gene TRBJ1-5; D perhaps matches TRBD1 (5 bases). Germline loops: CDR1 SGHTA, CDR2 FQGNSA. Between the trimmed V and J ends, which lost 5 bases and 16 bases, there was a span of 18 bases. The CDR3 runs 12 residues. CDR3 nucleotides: TGTGCCAGCAGCCCAGCGGGGCAGGGATTACATTTT. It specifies CASSPAGQGLHF.

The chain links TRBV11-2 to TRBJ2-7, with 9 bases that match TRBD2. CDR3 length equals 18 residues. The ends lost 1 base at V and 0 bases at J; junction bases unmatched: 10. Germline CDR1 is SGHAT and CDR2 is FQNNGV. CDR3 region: CASSLGLAEAFLSYEQYF. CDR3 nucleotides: TGTGCCAGCAGCTTAGGACTAGCGGAAGCATTCCTCTCCTACGAGCAGTACTTC.

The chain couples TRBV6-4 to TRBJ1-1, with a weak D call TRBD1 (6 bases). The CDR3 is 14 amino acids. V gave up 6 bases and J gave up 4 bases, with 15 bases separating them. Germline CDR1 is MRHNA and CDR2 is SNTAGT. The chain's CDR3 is CASSPTGTSTEAFF. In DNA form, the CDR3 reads TGTGCCAGCAGCCCTACAGGGACGAGCACTGAAGCTTTCTTT.

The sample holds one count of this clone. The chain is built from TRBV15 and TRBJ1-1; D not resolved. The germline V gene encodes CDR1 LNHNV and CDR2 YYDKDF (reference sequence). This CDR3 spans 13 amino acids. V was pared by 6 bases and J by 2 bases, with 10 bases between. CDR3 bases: TGTGCCACCAGTAAGGGAGTAAACACTGAAGCTTTCTTT. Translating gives CATSKGVNTEAFF.

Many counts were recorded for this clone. CDR3 in amino acids: CSVVRGPYGYTF. CDR3 in DNA: TGCAGCGTTGTAAGGGGGCCATATGGCTACACCTTC. This sequence joins TRBV29-1 and TRBJ1-2; TRBD1 matches 7 bases. Germline CDR1 reads SQVTM; CDR2 reads ANQGSEA. The junction had 4 bases not matched to a gene; V was cut back by 4 bases and J by 5 bases. This CDR3 region has 12 residues.

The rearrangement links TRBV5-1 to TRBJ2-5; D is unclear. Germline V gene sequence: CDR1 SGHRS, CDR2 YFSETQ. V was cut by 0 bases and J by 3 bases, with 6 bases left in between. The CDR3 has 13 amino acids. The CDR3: CASSLGREETQYF. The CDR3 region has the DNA TGCGCCAGCAGCTTGGGACGGGAAGAGACCCAGTACTTC.

Here the CDR3 DNA reads TGTGCCAGCAGTTACTCTCCGGGACAGGCAAATGGCTACACCTTC. Its translation: CASSYSPGQANGYTF. This chain connects TRBV6-6 to TRBJ1-2, with TRBD1 matching 8 bases. V dropped 0 bases and J dropped 6; count of bases not matched to a gene: 6. The CDR3 covers 15 residues. Germline CDR1 and CDR2: MNHNY and SVGAGI (reference sequence).

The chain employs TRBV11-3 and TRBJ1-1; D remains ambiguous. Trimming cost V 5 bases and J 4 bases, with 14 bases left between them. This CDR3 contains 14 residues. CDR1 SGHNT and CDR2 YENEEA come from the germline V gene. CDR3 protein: CASSPGRASTEAFF. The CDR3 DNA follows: TGTGCCAGCAGCCCAGGTCGCGCCAGCACTGAAGCTTTCTTT.

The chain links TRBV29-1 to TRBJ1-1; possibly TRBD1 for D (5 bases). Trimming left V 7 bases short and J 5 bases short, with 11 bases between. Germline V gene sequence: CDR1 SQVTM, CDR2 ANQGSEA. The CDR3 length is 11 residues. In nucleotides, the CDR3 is TGCAGCGCCGAGGGGAGGACTGAAGCTTTCTTT. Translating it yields CSAEGRTEAFF.

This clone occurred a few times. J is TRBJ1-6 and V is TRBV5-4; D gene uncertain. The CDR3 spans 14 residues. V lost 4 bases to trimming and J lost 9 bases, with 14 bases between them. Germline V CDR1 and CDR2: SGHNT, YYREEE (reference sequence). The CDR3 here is CASSVTGVGSPLHF. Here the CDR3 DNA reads TGTGCCAGCAGCGTAACCGGTGTTGGTTCACCCCTCCACTTT. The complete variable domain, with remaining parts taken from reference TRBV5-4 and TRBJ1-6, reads ETGVTQSPTHLIKTRGQQVTLRCSSQSGHNTVSWYQQALGQGPQFIFQYYREEENGRGNFPPRFSGLQFPNYSSELNVNALELDDSALYLCASSVTGVGSPLHFGNGTRLTVT.

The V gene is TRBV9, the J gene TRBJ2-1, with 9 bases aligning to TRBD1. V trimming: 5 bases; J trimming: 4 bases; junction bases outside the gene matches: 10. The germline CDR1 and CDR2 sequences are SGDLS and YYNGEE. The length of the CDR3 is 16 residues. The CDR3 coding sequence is TGTGCCAGCAGGGGACAGGGTCCGTCCCCTTACAATGAGCAGTTCTTC. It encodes CASRGQGPSPYNEQFF.

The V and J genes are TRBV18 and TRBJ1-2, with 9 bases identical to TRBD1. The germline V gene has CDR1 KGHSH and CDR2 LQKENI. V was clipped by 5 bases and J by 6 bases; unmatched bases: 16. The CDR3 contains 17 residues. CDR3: CASSTGTGSIQANGYTF. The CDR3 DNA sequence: TGTGCCAGCTCAACCGGGACAGGGAGCATACAAGCGAATGGCTACACCTTC.